What follows are 23 T cell receptor beta chains derived from one specimen sequenced in a study of OX40 agonist ivuxolimab in advanced cancers. TCRdb keeps only in-frame clones here, not all; method: immunoSEQ multiplex PCR. Of 65,000 to 85,000 clones in the sample, approximately 85% are singletons; the top ten hold 2% to 3%. The sequences come from CD4+ or CD8+ T cells sorted from blood, collected in a trial of the OX40 agonist ivuxolimab. These TCRs come from an adult with an advanced solid tumor such as melanoma, head and neck, liver or kidney cancer.

This clone was counted a single time. The genes are TRBV29-1 and TRBJ1-1; TRBD1 aligns across 9 bases. CDR1 and CDR2 (germline): SQVTM, ANQGSEA. The CDR3 is 14 residues long. J was trimmed by 1 base and V by 6 bases; bases with no gene match: 6. The CDR3 DNA reads as TGCAGCGTGGGGCCGGGACAGGGGAACACTGAAGCTTTCTTT. Its translation is CSVGPGQGNTEAFF.

The chain uses TRBV13 and TRBJ2-7, with D unclear. V shed 1 base and J shed 8 bases, with 9 bases lying between them. This CDR3 contains 12 residues. Germline loops: CDR1 PRHDT, CDR2 FYEKMQ (reference sequence). The CDR3 reads CASSLVLSQQYF. In nucleotides, the CDR3 is TGTGCCAGCAGCTTAGTTCTCTCCCAGCAGTACTTC.

As DNA, the CDR3 is TGTGCCAGCAGTAGAGGGGCTGGTGAAAAACTGTTTTTT. Translating it yields CASSRGAGEKLFF. The gene calls are TRBV2 and TRBJ1-4, with D possibly being TRBD1 (5 bases). The CDR3 runs 13 residues. Trimming cost V 5 bases and J 7 bases, with 11 bases left between them. Germline V gene lookup returns CDR1 SNHLY and CDR2 FYNNEI.

Comments on this clone: The sample has other DNA sequences that encode this CDR3 too. V usage is TRBV20-1 and J usage is TRBJ2-3; D gene ambiguous. From germline, CDR1 is DFQATT and CDR2 SNEGSKA (reference sequence). CDR3 length: 11 residues. The ends were cut back, 0 bases at V and 6 bases at J, with 4 bases in the middle. Here the CDR3 reads CSARDFDTQYF. CDR3 sequence (DNA): TGCAGTGCTAGAGATTTTGATACGCAGTATTTT.

The chain recombines TRBV30 with TRBJ1-4; D ambiguous. V was trimmed by 4 bases and J by 4 bases, leaving 10 bases between them. The length of the CDR3 is 13 residues. In germline, CDR1 is GTSNPN, CDR2 SVGIG (reference sequence). In DNA form, the CDR3 reads TGTGCCTGGAATCGAAAGATTAATGAAAAACTGTTTTTT. Translating gives CAWNRKINEKLFF.

The V gene is TRBV28, the J gene TRBJ1-4; 9 nucleotides align to TRBD1. V shed 7 bases and J 5 bases; nucleotides not matched to a gene: 8. This CDR3 has 15 amino acids. CDR1 MDHEN and CDR2 SYDVKM come from the germline V gene. The CDR3 DNA is TGTGCCAGCACCCGATGGGACAGGGTGAATGAAAAACTGTTTTTT. Its translation is CASTRWDRVNEKLFF. The whole variable domain, remainder taken from reference TRBV28 and TRBJ1-4, is DVKVTQSSRYLVKRTGEKVFLECVQDMDHENMFWYRQDPGLGLRLIYFSYDVKMKEKGDIPEGYSVSREKKERFSLILESASTNQTSMYLCASTRWDRVNEKLFFGSGTQLSVL.

The V gene is TRBV11-1, the J gene TRBJ2-3, with 8 positions matching TRBD1. The CDR3 contains 16 residues. Germline V CDR1 and CDR2: SGHAT, FQDESV (reference sequence). After removal of 5 bases from V and 0 bases from J, the junction contained 7 bases not matched to a gene. The CDR3 bases are TGTGCCAGCAGCGACCGGACAGGGCCCAGCACAGATACGCAGTATTTT. This translates into CASSDRTGPSTDTQYF.

This chain links TRBV9 with TRBJ2-1; D may be TRBD1 (6 bases). Germline V gives CDR1 SGDLS, CDR2 YYNGEE. Trimming took off 5 bases at V and 4 bases at J, with 16 bases between the two ends. The CDR3 loop spans 15 amino acids. This CDR3 is CASRPAGARYNEQFF. The CDR3 DNA follows: TGTGCCAGCAGACCCGCAGGGGCTAGGTACAATGAGCAGTTCTTC. The full variable domain, completed using reference TRBV9 and TRBJ2-1, is DSGVTQTPKHLITATGQRVTLRCSPRSGDLSVYWYQQSLDQGLQFLIQYYNGEERAKGNILERFSAQQFPDLHSELNLSSLELGDSALYFCASRPAGARYNEQFFGPGTRLTVL.

The chain recombines TRBV11-2 with TRBJ2-7; the D gene is possibly TRBD1 (5 bases). The CDR3 has 15 residues. V lost 0 bases, J lost 2 bases, and 11 bases lay in between. In germline, CDR1 is SGHAT, CDR2 FQNNGV. The CDR3 bases are TGTGCCAGCAGCTTAGATCAGGGATTGACCTACGAGCAGTACTTC. As protein: CASSLDQGLTYEQYF.

This clone was counted once. The V gene is TRBV4-3, the J gene TRBJ1-4, with 8 bases aligning to TRBD1. CDR1 and CDR2 (germline): LGHNA, YSLEER. J gave up 2 bases and V 0 bases, and 5 bases lay outside the gene matches. The CDR3 has 17 residues. The CDR3 here is CASSQDRGLGTNEKLFF. The CDR3 DNA follows: TGCGCCAGCAGCCAAGACAGGGGGCTTGGGACTAATGAAAAACTGTTTTTT.

The V and J genes are TRBV30 and TRBJ1-2; D is ambiguous. This CDR3 is 14 amino acids long. V was pared by 2 bases and J by 7 bases, with 17 bases between. Per germline, CDR1 GTSNPN and CDR2 SVGIG (reference sequence). CDR3 sequence: CAWSTVSSLSGYTF. As DNA, the CDR3 is TGTGCCTGGAGTACGGTGTCGTCCCTATCTGGCTACACCTTC.

The V call is TRBV19, the J call TRBJ1-5; a possible D gene is TRBD1 (6 bases). V was trimmed by 8 bases and J by 2 bases, leaving 13 bases between them. The CDR3 totals 14 residues. The V gene's germline CDR1 is LNHDA and CDR2 SQIVND (reference sequence). The CDR3 reads CASARRGRNQPQHF. The CDR3 bases are TGTGCCAGTGCCCGGCGGGGGCGCAATCAGCCCCAGCATTTT.

The chain joins TRBV5-1 to TRBJ2-5; D unclear. Germline CDR1 reads SGHRS; CDR2 reads YFSETQ. V lost 2 bases and J 1 base, leaving 9 bases between the germline ends. The CDR3 sequence is 14 residues long. As DNA, the CDR3 is TGCGCCAGCAGCTTTGGGCCGATCCAAGAGACCCAGTACTTC. Translating gives CASSFGPIQETQYF.

The chain joins TRBV30 to TRBJ2-6; D is ambiguous. V lost 1 base, J lost 0 bases, and 10 bases lay in between. CDR3 size: 16 residues. Germline lookup yields CDR1 GTSNPN and CDR2 SVGIG (reference sequence). CDR3 DNA: TGTGCCTGGAGTGACGGCACAAGCTCTGGGGCCAACGTCCTGACTTTC. Translating gives CAWSDGTSSGANVLTF.

This chain joins TRBV2 and TRBJ1-6; D is perhaps TRBD1 (6 bases). This CDR3 contains 14 residues. Germline lookup yields CDR1 SNHLY and CDR2 FYNNEI. V was shortened by 6 bases and J by 8 bases, with 14 bases between the two germline ends. Here the CDR3 DNA reads TGTGCCAGCAGCCGCAGGGGATCAGATTCACCCCTCCACTTT. Translated, it gives CASSRRGSDSPLHF.

The genes are TRBV27 and TRBJ2-3; 15 bases fit TRBD2. CDR1 and CDR2 (germline): MNHEY, SMNVEV (reference sequence). The trim removed 6 bases at V and 3 bases at J, leaving 13 bases unmatched. The CDR3 is 19 amino acids. Here the CDR3 reads CASSLKGTSGGLITDTQYF. The CDR3 DNA reads as TGTGCCAGCAGCCTGAAAGGGACTAGCGGGGGGCTCATAACAGATACGCAGTATTTT.

The V call is TRBV11-2, the J call TRBJ1-2; a weak D match, TRBD1 (5 bases). The CDR3 covers 15 residues. V was shortened by 0 bases and J by 4 bases, with 12 bases between the two germline ends. Germline values: CDR1 SGHAT, CDR2 FQNNGV. CDR3 sequence (DNA): TGTGCCAGCAGCTTAGAATCGGGGGGGAGCTATGGCTACACCTTC. Translated: CASSLESGGSYGYTF.

V and J are TRBV4-1 and TRBJ2-7, with TRBD2 identical over 7 bases. V was pared by 4 bases and J by 3 bases, with 9 bases of the junction left unmatched. The length of the CDR3 is 15 residues. The germline CDR1 and CDR2 sequences are MGHRA and YSYEKL. The CDR3 loop reads CASSRSGAGVYEQYF. Here the CDR3 DNA reads TGCGCCAGCAGCCGCTCCGGGGCGGGGGTCTACGAGCAGTACTTC.

J is TRBJ1-1 and V is TRBV5-1; perhaps TRBD1 as D (5 bases). V was pared by 0 bases and J by 1 base, with 10 bases between. Germline V CDR1 and CDR2: SGHRS, YFSETQ. The CDR3 has 15 amino acids. The CDR3 region is CASSLEAGPNTEAFF. Here the CDR3 DNA reads TGCGCCAGCAGCTTGGAAGCAGGGCCGAACACTGAAGCTTTCTTT.

The chain links TRBV4-3 to TRBJ1-1, with TRBD1 matching 7 bases. Germline V gives CDR1 LGHNA, CDR2 YSLEER. This CDR3 comprises 13 residues. V shed 4 bases and J 5 bases; nucleotides not matched to a gene: 4. CDR3 nucleotides: TGCGCCAGCAGCCTCAGGGGGACTACTGAAGCTTTCTTT. This gives the protein CASSLRGTTEAFF.

The chain has TRBV5-4 and TRBJ1-1, with D hard to call. CDR3 length equals 13 residues. The V end lost 5 bases, the J end lost 3 bases, and 11 bases lay between the germline ends. Germline values: CDR1 SGHNT, CDR2 YYREEE (reference sequence). The CDR3 here is CASSSRRDTEAFF. CDR3 in DNA: TGTGCCAGCAGTAGTAGGAGGGACACTGAAGCTTTCTTT.

The chain joins TRBV15 to TRBJ2-3; D gene ambiguous. Trimming left V 5 bases short and J 10 bases short, with 13 bases between. The CDR3 contains 12 residues. Germline CDR1 LNHNV, CDR2 YYDKDF (reference sequence). The CDR3 nucleotides read TGTGCCACCAGCCGGCACTCTAATTCGCAGTATTTT. It codes for CATSRHSNSQYF.

The sample holds one count of this clone. V usage is TRBV9 and J usage is TRBJ1-5, with unresolved D. CDR3 length equals 13 residues. Germline V gene sequence: CDR1 SGDLS, CDR2 YYNGEE. Trimming took 0 bases from V and 6 from J, leaving 7 bases between them. The CDR3 is CASSVDPSQPQHF. CDR3 nucleotides: TGTGCCAGCAGCGTAGACCCCAGTCAGCCCCAGCATTTT.